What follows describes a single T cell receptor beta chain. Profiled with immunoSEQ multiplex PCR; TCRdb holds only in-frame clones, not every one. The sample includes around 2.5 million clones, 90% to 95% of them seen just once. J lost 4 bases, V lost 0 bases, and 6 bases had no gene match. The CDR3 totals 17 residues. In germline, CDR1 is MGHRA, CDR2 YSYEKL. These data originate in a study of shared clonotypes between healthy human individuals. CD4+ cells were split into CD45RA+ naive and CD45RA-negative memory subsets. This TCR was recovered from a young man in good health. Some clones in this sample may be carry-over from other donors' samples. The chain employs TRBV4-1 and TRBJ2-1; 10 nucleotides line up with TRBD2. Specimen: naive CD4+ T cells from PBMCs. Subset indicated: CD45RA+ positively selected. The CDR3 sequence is CASSQETAGGPYNEQFF. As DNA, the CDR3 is TGCGCCAGCAGCCAAGAAACAGCGGGAGGGCCGTACAATGAGCAGTTCTTC.